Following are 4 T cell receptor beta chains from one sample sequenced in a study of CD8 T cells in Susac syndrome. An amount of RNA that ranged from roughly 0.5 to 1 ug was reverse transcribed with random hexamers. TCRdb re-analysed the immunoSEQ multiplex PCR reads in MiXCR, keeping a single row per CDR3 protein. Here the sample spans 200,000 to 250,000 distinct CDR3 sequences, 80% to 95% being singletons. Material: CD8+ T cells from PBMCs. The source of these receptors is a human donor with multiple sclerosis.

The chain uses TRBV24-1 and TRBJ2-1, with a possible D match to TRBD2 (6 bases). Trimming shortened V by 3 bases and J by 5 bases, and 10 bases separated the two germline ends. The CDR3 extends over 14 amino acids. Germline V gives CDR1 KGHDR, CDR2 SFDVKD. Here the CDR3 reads CATSDRGSDNEQFF. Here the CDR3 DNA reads TGTGCCACCAGTGATCGGGGGTCAGACAATGAGCAGTTCTTC.

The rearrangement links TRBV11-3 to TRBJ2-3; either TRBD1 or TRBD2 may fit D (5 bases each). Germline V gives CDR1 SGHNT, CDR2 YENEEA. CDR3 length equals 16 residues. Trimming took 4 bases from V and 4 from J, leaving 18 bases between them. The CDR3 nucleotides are TGTGCCAGCAGCTCAAGGGCAACCCCGGGACCAGATACGCAGTATTTT. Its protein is CASSSRATPGPDTQYF.

The CDR3 bases are TGTGCCAGCAGCGTTCTAGCTTGGACAGATACGCAGTATTTT. Its protein product is CASSVLAWTDTQYF. This rearrangement joins TRBV9 to TRBJ2-3; tentative D call: TRBD2 (5 bases). The CDR3 consists of 14 residues. Germline V lookup: CDR1 SGDLS, CDR2 YYNGEE. The germline V and J ends were trimmed by 2 bases and 3 bases, with 10 bases remaining between them. The whole variable domain, filled in from reference TRBV9 and TRBJ2-3, reads DSGVTQTPKHLITATGQRVTLRCSPRSGDLSVYWYQQSLDQGLQFLIQYYNGEERAKGNILERFSAQQFPDLHSELNLSSLELGDSALYFCASSVLAWTDTQYFGPGTRLTVL.

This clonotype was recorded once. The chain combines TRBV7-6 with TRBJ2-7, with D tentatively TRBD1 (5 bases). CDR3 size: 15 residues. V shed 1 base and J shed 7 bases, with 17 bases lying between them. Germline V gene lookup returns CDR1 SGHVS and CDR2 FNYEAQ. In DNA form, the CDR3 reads TGTGCCAGCAGCTTAGATTCCAGGGATGGAGAGGAGCAGTACTTC. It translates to CASSLDSRDGEEQYF.